Listed below are T cell receptor beta chains from one sample, sequenced in a study of cytomegalovirus exposure and HLA in healthy donors. The table came from immunoSEQ multiplex PCR; TCRdb's copy has only in-frame clones and leaves some out. The sample carries 200,000 to 300,000 clones, about 88% recorded once. The sequencing sample was made of PBMCs. The receptor source for this set is a girl aged 2-10 years in good health and CMV-seronegative. CDR3s include the opening cysteine and the closing phenylalanine or tryptophan.

len	v_gene	j_gene	CDR3aa
13	TRBV11-2	TRBJ2-3	CASSLAVTGAQYF
13	TRBV27	TRBJ2-7	CASSLRETYEQYF
16	TRBV27	TRBJ2-3	CASSLSMTGSTDTQYF
15	TRBV5-1	TRBJ1-5	CASSLDGGRDQPQHF
15	TRBV10-3	TRBJ1-1	CAISTPTGWTNEAFF
15	TRBV11-3	TRBJ2-3	CASSALAGGEDTQYF
16	TRBV4-1	TRBJ1-1	CASSHPPRGGRPEAFF
18	TRBV7-9	TRBJ2-1	CASSLAELAGGQNNEQFF
15	TRBV6-6	TRBJ1-1	CASSRDSGVNTEAFF
14	TRBV19	TRBJ2-1	CASSRTSGNNEQFF
14	TRBV28	TRBJ2-1	CASSISDRGDEQFF
14	TRBV10-3	TRBJ1-6	CAISTQGLESPLHF
15	TRBV10-3	TRBJ2-3	CAISASSGSTDTQYF
15	TRBV10-2	NA	CASRSGSGASYEQYF
16	TRBV7-9	TRBJ2-3	CASSFGTSGTWDTQYF
14	TRBV4-2	TRBJ1-2	CASSQQGLGYGYTF
15	TRBV7-9	TRBJ1-4	CSSSARGATNEKLFF
14	TRBV7-9	TRBJ2-7	CASSLLGGIYEQYF
16	TRBV7-2	TRBJ2-5	CASSVQPTGGGKTQYF
14	TRBV6-5	TRBJ2-7	CATRTSGRGDEQYF
16	TRBV6-5	TRBJ2-3	CASSYSGSGGADTQYF
18	TRBV25-1	TRBJ2-6	CASSAPWGGSSGANVLTF
14	TRBV6-1	TRBJ1-1	CASSQQVGRTEAFF
13	TRBV6-6	TRBJ2-5	CASSQTKVGAQYF
12	TRBV6-1	TRBJ1-1	CASSSGTSRAFF
15	TRBV7-9	TRBJ1-2	CASSFGTGENYGYTF
12	TRBV12-5	TRBJ2-3	CASGLARGLQYF
13	TRBV4-1	TRBJ2-1	CASSQVRGQGPFF
14	TRBV7-3	TRBJ2-1	CASSFRDSTQEQFF
14	TRBV6-5	TRBJ1-1	CASSPGGANTEAFF
15	TRBV18	TRBJ1-6	CASSPQGKDNSPLHF